These T cell receptor beta chains were read from a single sample in a study of shared clonotypes between healthy human individuals. Assay: immunoSEQ multiplex PCR; the TCRdb copy retains only in-frame clones and omits some. The table has roughly 2.6 million clones, just over 90% seen once; the top ten hold over 0.12%. Sequencing was carried out using naive CD4+ T cells sorted from blood. The receptors were sampled from a man aged 18 to 30 in good health. Both conserved end residues are part of each CDR3. A D gene is named only where the DNA matches it firmly. Clone size is not always given. Where it is, it says once, few, many or a class for expanded clones.

v_gene	j_gene	len	d_gene	abundance	CDR3nt	CDR3aa
TRBV5-1	TRBJ2-1	13	-	-	TGCGCCAGCCAGAAGACAGGGACTGATGAGCAGTTCTTC	CASQKTGTDEQFF
TRBV4-2	TRBJ1-2	15	-	-	TGTGCCAGCAGCCCCTCTGTGGGGGGTTCATATGGCTACACCTTC	CASSPSVGGSYGYTF
TRBV5-4	TRBJ1-3	15	-	-	TGTGCCAGCAGCGGGGGACCCCTCTCTGGAAACACCATATATTTT	CASSGGPLSGNTIYF
TRBV29-1	TRBJ2-5	15	TRBD1	-	TGCAGCGTTGGATTACAGGGGGCGTTCCAAGAGACCCAGTACTTC	CSVGLQGAFQETQYF
TRBV5-6	TRBJ2-3	16	TRBD2	-	TGTGCCAGCAGCTTTGCAGCGGGAGTAGGTTCGGATACGCAGTATTTT	CASSFAAGVGSDTQYF
TRBV10-3	TRBJ2-7	13	-	-	TGTGCCATCGGGGAAGGGGTTCCCAACGAGCAGTACTTC	CAIGEGVPNEQYF
TRBV6-1	TRBJ1-5	15	TRBD1	-	TGTGCCAGCAGTGCGGGACAGGGTTGGGCTCAGCCCCAGCATTTT	CASSAGQGWAQPQHF
TRBV12-5	TRBJ2-5	15	-	-	TGTGCTAGTGGTTTTAGGGGGTATGACGGAGAGACCCAGTACTTC	CASGFRGYDGETQYF
TRBV7-7	TRBJ2-3	13	TRBD2	-	TGTGCTAGCAGCCTCGGGACTAGCGGGGTGCAGTATTTT	CASSLGTSGVQYF
TRBV7-9	TRBJ2-2	15	TRBD1	-	TGTGCCAGCAGCCCGGGACAGGGGAATGTCGGGGAGCTGTTTTTT	CASSPGQGNVGELFF
TRBV18	TRBJ1-1	15	-	-	TGTGCCAGCTCAAGGACCTTTGGGGGGAACACTGAAGCTTTCTTT	CASSRTFGGNTEAFF
TRBV29-1	TRBJ1-5	12	-	-	TGCAGCGTGAAACAGGAAGGACAGCCCCAGCATTTT	CSVKQEGQPQHF
TRBV27	TRBJ1-1	15	-	-	TGTGCCAGCACCTTAGGCAAGGGCATCGGCACTGAAGCTTTCTTT	CASTLGKGIGTEAFF
TRBV6-5	TRBJ2-2	15	TRBD1	-	TGTGCCAGCAGCCGAACGGACAGGGGGACCGGGGAGCTGTTTTTT	CASSRTDRGTGELFF
TRBV6-6	TRBJ2-7	16	TRBD1	-	TGTGCCAGCAGTGCCCCGAGACAGGGGGCTTATCACGAGCAGTACTTC	CASSAPRQGAYHEQYF
TRBV10-3	TRBJ2-7	12	-	-	TGTGCCATCAGTGAGTCTAGCTACGAGCAGTACTTC	CAISESSYEQYF
TRBV5-1	TRBJ1-3	16	-	-	TGCGCCAGCAGGCCCGACGGGGGGTTGATTGGAAACACCATATATTTT	CASRPDGGLIGNTIYF
TRBV6-1	TRBJ2-6	14	-	-	TGTGCCTCCCCTCAGATCGAAGGGGCCAACGTCCTGACTTTC	CASPQIEGANVLTF
TRBV19	TRBJ1-2	12	TRBD1	once	TGTGCCAGTGGGACAGGGAACTATGGCTACACCTTC	CASGTGNYGYTF
TRBV7-2	TRBJ2-7	16	TRBD2	-	TGTGCCAGCAGCCGCACCGGGACTAGCGGGACCTACGAGCAGTACTTC	CASSRTGTSGTYEQYF
TRBV19	TRBJ2-7	16	TRBD2	-	TGTGCCAGTAGTATAAAGGCACGCGGGGGGCCTTACGAGCAGTACTTC	CASSIKARGGPYEQYF
TRBV10-1	TRBJ2-7	14	TRBD2	-	TGCGCCAGCAGTGAGGGGCTAGCGGGAGCCGAGCAGTACTTC	CASSEGLAGAEQYF
TRBV19	TRBJ1-2	16	TRBD1	-	TGTGCCAGTAGTAGGGGGACAGCTCTAACCTACTATGGCTACACCTTC	CASSRGTALTYYGYTF
TRBV2	TRBJ2-4	16	TRBD2	-	TGTGCCAGCAGTGAAGGACTAGCGGCAGCCAAAAACATTCAGTACTTC	CASSEGLAAAKNIQYF
TRBV2	TRBJ2-7	14	-	-	TGTGCCAGCAGTGAACAGGGGATCTCCTACGAGCAGTACTTC	CASSEQGISYEQYF
TRBV4-3	TRBJ1-5	14	TRBD1	-	TGCGCCAGCAGCCAAGATACAGGGGTTCAGCCCCAGCATTTT	CASSQDTGVQPQHF
TRBV14	TRBJ2-7	13	-	-	TGTGCCAGCAGCCAAGTAGGGGGTTCTGAGCAGTACTTC	CASSQVGGSEQYF
TRBV7-9	TRBJ1-1	13	TRBD1	-	TGTGCCAGCAGCTTTGACAGGGGTGCTGAAGCTTTCTTT	CASSFDRGAEAFF
TRBV6-5	TRBJ1-6	15	TRBD1	-	TGTGCCAGCAGTTACGGGACAGGCCTCCCTTCACCCCTCCACTTT	CASSYGTGLPSPLHF
TRBV11-2	TRBJ1-1	14	-	-	TGTGCCAGCAGCTTTGCCGGGGCGAGTACTGAAGCTTTCTTT	CASSFAGASTEAFF
TRBV15	TRBJ2-2	16	TRBD1	-	TGTGCCACCCTGAGAGAGGGACAGGGCAACACCGGGGAGCTGTTTTTT	CATLREGQGNTGELFF
TRBV29-1	TRBJ2-6	17	TRBD1	-	TGCAGCGCGGGTTATTGGGACAGGGACTCTGGGGCCAACGTCCTGACTTTC	CSAGYWDRDSGANVLTF
TRBV11-2	TRBJ1-4	14	TRBD1	once	TGTGCCAGCAGTCGGGACAGCCTAGAGGAAAAACTGTTTTTT	CASSRDSLEEKLFF
TRBV5-1	TRBJ1-6	13	-	once	TGCGCCAGCAGCTTTAAAGGTGGTTCACCCCTCCACTTT	CASSFKGGSPLHF
TRBV18	TRBJ2-1	16	-	-	TGTGCCAGCTCACCACTCAGGGATCCTTTATACAATGAGCAGTTCTTC	CASSPLRDPLYNEQFF
TRBV9	TRBJ2-2	14	-	-	TGTGCCAGCAGCGTAGATTTGGGCACCGGGGAGCTGTTTTTT	CASSVDLGTGELFF
TRBV2	TRBJ1-6	16	-	-	TGTGCCAGCAAGGGCCAAGAGAGCAACTATAATTCACCCCTCCACTTT	CASKGQESNYNSPLHF
TRBV18	TRBJ2-5	16	TRBD2	-	TGTGCCAGCTCACTAAGCAGACTAGCGGCCGCAGAGACCCAGTACTTC	CASSLSRLAAAETQYF
TRBV11-2	TRBJ1-3	14	-	-	TGTGCCAGCAGCTTTGGGCAGGGGAAAAACACCATATATTTT	CASSFGQGKNTIYF
TRBV5-1	TRBJ2-7	14	-	once	TGCGCCAGCAGCTCGGGGGACAGATCCTACGAGCAGTACTTC	CASSSGDRSYEQYF
TRBV19	TRBJ2-7	15	TRBD1	-	TGTGCCAGTAGTAGAACCGGGACAGGCCTCTACGAGCAGTACTTC	CASSRTGTGLYEQYF
TRBV5-6	TRBJ1-1	14	-	-	TGTGCCAGCAGCTTCTACAGGGTGGGCACTGAAGCTTTCTTT	CASSFYRVGTEAFF
TRBV5-4	TRBJ1-4	18	TRBD1	-	TGTGCCAGCAGCTTCGTCCAGGGGGTTTTAGGAACTAATGAAAAACTGTTTTTT	CASSFVQGVLGTNEKLFF
TRBV5-1	TRBJ2-2	14	-	once	TGCGCCAGCAGCTTAGACAGACCCACCGGGGAGCTGTTTTTT	CASSLDRPTGELFF
TRBV30	TRBJ1-2	13	-	once	TGTGCCTGGAGTCAGGGCTTCATCTATGGCTACACCTTC	CAWSQGFIYGYTF
TRBV28	TRBJ2-6	15	-	-	TGTGCCAGCAGTCCCGTAAACTCTGGGGCCAACGTCCTGACTTTC	CASSPVNSGANVLTF
TRBV5-1	TRBJ2-1	16	TRBD2	-	TGCGCCAGCAGCTTGGATGGACTAGCCTCCTACAATGAGCAGTTCTTC	CASSLDGLASYNEQFF
TRBV10-1	TRBJ2-1	18	TRBD2	-	TGCGCCAGCAGTGGGTCAGAACTAGCGGCGATCTCCTACAATGAGCAGTTCTTC	CASSGSELAAISYNEQFF
TRBV5-1	TRBJ1-1	17	-	-	TGCGCCAGCAGCACAGTCTCGGCGAGAAGTGTCAGGGAGGAAGCTTTCTTT	CASSTVSARSVREEAFF
TRBV30	TRBJ1-2	14	-	-	TGTGCCTGGAGTGGGGGGGCAGGGGCTAATGGCTACACCTTC	CAWSGGAGANGYTF
TRBV6-1	TRBJ1-6	13	-	-	TGTGCCAGCACCGTGCAGGCAAATTCACCCCTCCACTTT	CASTVQANSPLHF
TRBV7-3	TRBJ2-1	16	TRBD2	-	TGTGCCAGCAGCTTAGAAGCGGTAGCGGGCGTCGATGAGCAGTTCTTC	CASSLEAVAGVDEQFF
TRBV10-2	TRBJ1-5	14	-	-	TGCGCCAGCAGGGTCGGAGGGGGCAATCAGCCCCAGCATTTT	CASRVGGGNQPQHF
TRBV6-1	TRBJ1-1	16	-	-	TGTGCCAGCAGTGAAGCGAGGGGCGCGCGGAACACTGAAGCTTTCTTT	CASSEARGARNTEAFF
TRBV27	TRBJ2-2	13	-	few	TGTGCCAGCAGTCCACAGGGCACCGGGGAGCTGTTTTTT	CASSPQGTGELFF